This TCR beta chain was captured in a study of shared clonotypes between healthy human individuals. General study findings and limits: Donor scarcity curtailed the genetic and exposure-history diversity represented herein. The study generally estimated greater richness for naive than memory subsets. The naive CD4 repertoires of a handful of donors were compared, and around 4.9% of clonotypes were shared.

This table comes from immunoSEQ multiplex PCR, and its TCRdb copy is limited to in-frame clones, with some not included. The sample lists some 2,000,000 clones, roughly 94% seen once, with 0.13% in the top ten. Concerning this clone: Antigen specificity is unknown.

The TCR sequence derives from a man aged 18 to 30 in good health. What was sequenced was naive CD4+ T cells sorted from blood. The subset is: CD45RA+ positively selected.

The CDR3 loop is CASSLASRVFGNTIYF. As DNA, the CDR3 is TGTGCCAGCAGCTTAGCGTCCAGGGTTTTTGGAAACACCATATATTTT. The chain joins TRBV7-9 to TRBJ1-3, with D perhaps TRBD1 (5 bases). This CDR3 has 16 residues. Trimming pared 0 bases from V and 3 bases from J, leaving 12 bases between. The germline CDR1 and CDR2 sequences are SEHNR and FQNEAQ (reference sequence).